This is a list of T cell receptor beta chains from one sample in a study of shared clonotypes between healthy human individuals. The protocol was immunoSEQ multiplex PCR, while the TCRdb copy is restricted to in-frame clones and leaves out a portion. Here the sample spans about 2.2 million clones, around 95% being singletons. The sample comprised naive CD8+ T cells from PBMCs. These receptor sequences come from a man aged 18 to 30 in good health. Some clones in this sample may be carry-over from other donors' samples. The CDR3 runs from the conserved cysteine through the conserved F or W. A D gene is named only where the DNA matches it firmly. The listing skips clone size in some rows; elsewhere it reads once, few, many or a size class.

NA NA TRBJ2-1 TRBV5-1 CASRQDREAYNEQFF TGCGCCAGCAGGCAAGACAGGGAGGCTTACAATGAGCAGTTCTTC
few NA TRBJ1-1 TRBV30 CAVWDTRDTEAFF TGTGCGGTGTGGGACACACGGGACACTGAAGCTTTCTTT
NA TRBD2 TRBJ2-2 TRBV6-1 CASSEVARLAGGSGELFF TGTGCCAGCAGTGAAGTGGCCCGACTAGCGGGAGGGTCCGGGGAGCTGTTTTTT
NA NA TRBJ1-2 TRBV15 CATSVSTGSLGGYTF TGTGCCACCAGCGTGTCGACAGGCTCTCTTGGGGGCTACACCTTC
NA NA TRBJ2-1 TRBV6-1 CASRQGFPSNEQFF TGTGCCAGCAGACAGGGTTTTCCGAGCAATGAGCAGTTCTTC
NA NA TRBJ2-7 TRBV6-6 CASSTELGEQYF TGTGCCAGCAGCACAGAGTTGGGCGAGCAGTACTTC
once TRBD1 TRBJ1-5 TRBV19 CASADRGPQPQHF TGTGCCAGTGCCGACAGGGGGCCTCAGCCCCAGCATTTT
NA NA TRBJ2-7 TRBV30 CAWSVMDGSEQYF TGTGCCTGGAGTGTTATGGATGGGTCCGAGCAGTACTTC
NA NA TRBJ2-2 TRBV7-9 CASSSPAGTGELFF TGTGCCAGCAGCTCCCCCGCGGGCACCGGGGAGCTGTTTTTT
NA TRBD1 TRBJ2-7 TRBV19 CASSIIRDRVVEQYF TGTGCCAGTAGTATAATCCGAGACAGGGTCGTCGAGCAGTACTTC
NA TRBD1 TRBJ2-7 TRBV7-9 CASSLSDRAYEQYF TGTGCCAGCAGCTTATCCGACAGGGCCTACGAGCAGTACTTC
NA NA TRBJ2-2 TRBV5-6 CASSRGIWGPQGELFF TGTGCCAGCAGCCGGGGGATATGGGGGCCTCAAGGGGAGCTGTTTTTT
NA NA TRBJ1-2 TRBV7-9 CASSLRTDSTTTANYGYTF TGTGCCAGCAGCTTACGCACGGACAGCACCACGACTGCTAACTATGGCTACACCTTC
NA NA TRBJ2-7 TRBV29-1 CSVLKGSNEQYF TGCAGCGTTCTAAAGGGTTCCAACGAGCAGTACTTC